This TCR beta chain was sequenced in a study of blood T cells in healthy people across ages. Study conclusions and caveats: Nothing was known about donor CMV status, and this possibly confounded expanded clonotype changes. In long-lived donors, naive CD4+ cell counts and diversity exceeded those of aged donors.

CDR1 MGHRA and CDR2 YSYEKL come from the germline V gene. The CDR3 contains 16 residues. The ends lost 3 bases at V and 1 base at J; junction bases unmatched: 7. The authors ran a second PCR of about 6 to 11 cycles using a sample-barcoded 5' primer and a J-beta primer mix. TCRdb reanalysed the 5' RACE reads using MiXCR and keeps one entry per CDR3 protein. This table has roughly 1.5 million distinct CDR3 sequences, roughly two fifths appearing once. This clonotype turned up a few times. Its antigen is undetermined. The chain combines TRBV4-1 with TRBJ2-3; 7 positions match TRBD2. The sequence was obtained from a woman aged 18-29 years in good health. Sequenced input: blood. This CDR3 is CASSHHRLAGTDTQYF. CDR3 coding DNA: TGCGCCAGCAGCCATCATAGACTAGCTGGCACAGATACGCAGTATTTT.